This T cell receptor beta chain is from a study of CD8+CD57+ T cells in acquired aplastic anemia. Study information: Mean yield of DNA from sorted CD4+ and CD8+ cells was roughly 3.4 ug. Whole-study results and caveats: Patient and control CD8+ Simpson's diversity was not significantly different. It was found that roughly 29 CD8+ CDR3 sequences were shared between patients and controls.

Germline V CDR1 and CDR2: SGHDN, FVKESK. This CDR3 is built from 14 residues. The trim removed 7 bases at V and 0 bases at J, leaving 3 bases unmatched. As concerns this clonotype: What it recognizes is unknown.

Genomic DNA acted as the template from which TCR beta VDJ combination and CDR3 sequence profiling were carried out. MiXCR, run by TCRdb on the reads, gives a single entry per CDR3 protein. Of approximately 200,000 distinct CDR3 sequences in the sample, over 60% were seen once. The chain joins TRBV14 to TRBJ2-3; 8 positions match TRBD2. This TCR was sampled from a human donor with severe aplastic anemia or a healthy control (not recorded which). Sequencing input: sorted CD4+, CD8+, or CD8+CD57+ T cells (not recorded which) from PBMCs. CDR3 DNA: TGTGCCAGCACCATAGCGGGGAGCACAGATACGCAGTATTTT. Amino acid sequence: CASTIAGSTDTQYF.